This T cell receptor (beta chain) was captured by sequencing in a study of CD8 T cells in ankylosing spondylitis. Study results and caveats: Clones linked to disease were reported to show significant enrichment in matched ankylosing spondylitis synovial fluid. Disease-linked clones had a CD8+ phenotype and relatively low frequency in peripheral blood.

This CDR3 comprises 13 residues. Between the trimmed V and J ends, which lost 0 bases and 6 bases, there was a span of 8 bases. Germline V CDR1 and CDR2: LGHDT, YNNKEL (reference sequence). This clonotype was seen repeatedly, ten times or more. What it binds is unknown. Each TCR beta library was made by quantitative 5'-RACE that incorporated molecular barcodes. TCRdb re-derived calls from the 5' RACE reads in MiXCR, one entry per CDR3 protein. The repertoire holds approximately 200,000 distinct CDR3 sequences, with 13% as singletons. The sequence was collected from a female donor with ankylosing spondylitis or in good health (not recorded which). Sample: blood, either unsorted or a sorted T cell fraction (not recorded which). This chain links TRBV3-1 with TRBJ1-2; D remains unclear. The CDR3 reads CASSQDLRDGYTF. As DNA, the CDR3 is TGTGCCAGCAGCCAAGATCTCCGAGATGGCTACACCTTC.